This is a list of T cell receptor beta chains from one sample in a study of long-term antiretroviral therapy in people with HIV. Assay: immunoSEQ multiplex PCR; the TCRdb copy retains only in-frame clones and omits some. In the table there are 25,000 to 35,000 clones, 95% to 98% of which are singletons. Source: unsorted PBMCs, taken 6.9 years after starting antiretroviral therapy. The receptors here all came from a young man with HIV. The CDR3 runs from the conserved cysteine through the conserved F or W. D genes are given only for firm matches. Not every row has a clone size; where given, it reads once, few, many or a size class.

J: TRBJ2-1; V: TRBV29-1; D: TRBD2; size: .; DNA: TGCAGCGTTGTTCCGGGAGGGCCCTCGAGCTCCTACAATGAGCAGTTCTTC; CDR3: CSVVPGGPSSSYNEQFF
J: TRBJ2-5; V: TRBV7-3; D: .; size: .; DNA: TGTGCCAGCAGCTTATTGGGAGGGGGCGCGAGGGAGACCCAGTACTTC; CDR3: CASSLLGGGARETQYF
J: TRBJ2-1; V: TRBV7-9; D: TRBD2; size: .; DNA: TGTGCCAGCAGCTTAGCCGGGAGGACGGGTGAGCAGTTCTTC; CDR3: CASSLAGRTGEQFF
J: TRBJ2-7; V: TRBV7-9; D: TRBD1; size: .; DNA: TGTGCCAGCAGCCCAGGCGCCCAGGGGGAGTTCTACGAGCAGTACTTC; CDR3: CASSPGAQGEFYEQYF
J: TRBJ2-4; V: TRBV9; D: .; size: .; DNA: TGTGCCAGCAGCGGGGGCTATAAAAACATTCAGTACTTC; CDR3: CASSGGYKNIQYF
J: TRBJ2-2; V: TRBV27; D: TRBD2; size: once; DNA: TGTGCCAGCAGTTTTGGGGCTAGCGGATACACCGGGGAGCTGTTTTTT; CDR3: CASSFGASGYTGELFF
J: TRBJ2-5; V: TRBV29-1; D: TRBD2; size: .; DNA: TGCAGCGGAATAGCGGGAGGAGCGGAGACCCAGTACTTC; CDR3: CSGIAGGAETQYF
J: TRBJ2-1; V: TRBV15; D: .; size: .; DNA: TGTGCCACCAGCAGAGATCGAGGTGGGGGCAGGGGAAAGCAGTTCTTC; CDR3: CATSRDRGGGRGKQFF
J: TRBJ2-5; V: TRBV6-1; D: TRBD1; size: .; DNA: TGTGCCAGCAGTGAAGGACAGGGGGTGGAATACTTC; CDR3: CASSEGQGVEYF
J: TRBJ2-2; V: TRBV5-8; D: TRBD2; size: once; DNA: TGTGCCAGCAGATTCTTTAGCGGGGAGAACACCGGGGAGCTGTTTTTT; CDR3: CASRFFSGENTGELFF
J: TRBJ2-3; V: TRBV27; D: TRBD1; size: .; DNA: TGTGCCAGCAGTAATCACAGGGGGCGGGATACGCAGTATTTT; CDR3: CASSNHRGRDTQYF
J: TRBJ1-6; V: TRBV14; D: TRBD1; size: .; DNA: TGTGCCAGCAGCCAAGATGACAGGGAGAATTCACCCCTCCACTTT; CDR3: CASSQDDRENSPLHF
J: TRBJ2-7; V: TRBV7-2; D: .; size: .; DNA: TGTGCCAGCAGCTTAAGCCTGGGGATCTACGAGCAGTACTTC; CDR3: CASSLSLGIYEQYF
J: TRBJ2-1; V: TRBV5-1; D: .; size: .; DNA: TGCGCCAGCAGCTTGACTAGCCAATCCTACAATGAGCAGTTCTTC; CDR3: CASSLTSQSYNEQFF
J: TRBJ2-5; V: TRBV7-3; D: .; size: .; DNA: TGTGCCAGCAGCTTAACGGGGGGGCGCGAAGAGACCCAGTACTTC; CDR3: CASSLTGGREETQYF
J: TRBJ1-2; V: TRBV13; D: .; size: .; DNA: TGTGCCAGCAGCTTAAGGGGGAACTATGGCTACACCTTC; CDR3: CASSLRGNYGYTF
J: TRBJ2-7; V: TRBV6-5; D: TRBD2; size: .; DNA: TGTGCCAGCAGTTATCAGCGGGGAATGAGCTCCTACGAGCAGTACTTC; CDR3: CASSYQRGMSSYEQYF
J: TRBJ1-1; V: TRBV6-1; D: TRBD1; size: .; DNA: TGTGCCAGCAGCGCGGGACAGTTGAACACTGAAGCTTTCTTT; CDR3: CASSAGQLNTEAFF
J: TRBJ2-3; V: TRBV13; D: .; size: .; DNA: TGTGCCAGCAGCTTAGCCCGCTCAGATACGCAGTATTTT; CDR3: CASSLARSDTQYF
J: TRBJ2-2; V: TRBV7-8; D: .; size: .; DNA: TGTGCCAGCAGCCCTGGACGGTCGAACACCGGGGAGCTGTTTTTT; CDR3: CASSPGRSNTGELFF
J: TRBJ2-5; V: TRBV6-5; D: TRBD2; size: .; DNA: TGTGCCAGCAGTTACTCCGGGGGGTACGGGGAGACCCAGTACTTC; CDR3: CASSYSGGYGETQYF
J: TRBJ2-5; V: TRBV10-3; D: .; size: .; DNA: TGTGCCATCAGTGGCGGTAGAGGGGAGACCCAGTACTTC; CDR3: CAISGGRGETQYF
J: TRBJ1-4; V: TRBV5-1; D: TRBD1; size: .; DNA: TGCGCCAGCAGCTTGTTCCGCCCTACCGGGACAGAGAATGAAAAACTGTTTTTT; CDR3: CASSLFRPTGTENEKLFF
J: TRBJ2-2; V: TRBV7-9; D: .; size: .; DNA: TGTGCCAGCAGCACGAGGACAGGGAGGGACACCGGGGAGCTGTTTTTT; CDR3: CASSTRTGRDTGELFF
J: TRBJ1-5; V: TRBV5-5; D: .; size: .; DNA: TGTGCCAGCAGCCCCGAAGGTCGGCAGCCCCAGCATTTT; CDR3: CASSPEGRQPQHF
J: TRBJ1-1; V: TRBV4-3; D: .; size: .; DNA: TGCGCCAGCAGCCAAGCGGCCGTGAACACTGAAGCTTTCTTT; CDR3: CASSQAAVNTEAFF
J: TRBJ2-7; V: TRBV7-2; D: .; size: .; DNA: TGTGCCAGCAGCTTAATCGGGGGAACGGGCAACGAGCAGTACTTC; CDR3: CASSLIGGTGNEQYF
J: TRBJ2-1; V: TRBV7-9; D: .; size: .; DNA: TGTGCCAGCAGCGATCTAGCCAATGAGCAGTTCTTC; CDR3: CASSDLANEQFF